The rows below give T cell receptor beta chains drawn from one sample of a study of T cells in Graves' hyperthyroidism and ophthalmopathy. TCRdb recomputed calls from the multiplex PCR reads with MiXCR, one row per CDR3 protein. The sample includes a few hundred thousand distinct CDR3 sequences, 15% to 20% of them seen just once. The specimen was blood. The receptors here all came from a woman aged 45-60 years with Graves' hyperthyroidism. Each CDR3 is given with its conserved first and last residue. Fields, in order: D gene, clone size, V gene, J gene, CDR3 protein, CDR3 DNA. D genes are given only for firm matches. Only part of the rows carry a size: once, few, many, or a class if the clone is expanded.

.	many	TRBV12-3/TRBV12-4	TRBJ2-1	CASRVGRNEQFF	TGTGCCAGCAGGGTGGGCAGGAATGAGCAGTTCTTC
TRBD2	many	TRBV20-1	TRBJ2-5	CSARDWNLAGASETQYF	TGCAGTGCTAGAGATTGGAACTTAGCGGGGGCGTCGGAGACCCAGTACTTC
.	many	TRBV6-6	TRBJ1-1	CASSYSQGGNTEAFF	TGTGCCAGCAGTTACTCCCAGGGTGGGAACACTGAAGCTTTCTTT
.	many	TRBV12-3/TRBV12-4	TRBJ1-1	CASTTRTVQNTEAFF	TGTGCCAGCACCACACGGACGGTCCAGAACACTGAAGCTTTCTTT
.	many	TRBV3-1	TRBJ1-4	CASSQDTRNEKLFF	TGTGCCAGCAGCCAAGATACCCGGAATGAAAAACTGTTTTTT
.	few	TRBV3-1	TRBJ1-4	CASSQNRGENLFF	TGTGCCAGCAGCCAAAACCGTGGTGAAAACCTGTTTTTT
.	few	TRBV29-1	TRBJ2-1	CSVRVGGDEQFF	TGCAGCGTTCGGGTCGGAGGCGATGAGCAGTTCTTC
.	.	TRBV14	TRBJ2-1	CASSQDRGEEYNEQFF	TGTGCCAGCAGCCAAGACCGAGGGGAAGAATACAATGAGCAGTTCTTC
.	.	TRBV28	TRBJ1-1	CASSLSGAPTEAFF	TGTGCCAGCAGTTTATCAGGGGCGCCGACTGAAGCTTTCTTT
.	many	TRBV20-1	TRBJ2-7	CSAGAPYEQYF	TGCAGTGCTGGGGCTCCCTACGAGCAGTACTTC
.	few	TRBV9	TRBJ1-1	CASSAGRLRDSEAFF	TGTGCCAGCAGCGCCGGCAGGTTGAGGGACTCTGAAGCTTTCTTT
TRBD1	many	TRBV6-1	TRBJ2-7	CASSEAGQGGYEQYF	TGTGCCAGCAGTGAAGCAGGACAGGGAGGCTACGAGCAGTACTTC
TRBD2	.	TRBV6-1	TRBJ2-7	CASSEAQAGAEQYF	TGTGCCAGCAGTGAAGCGCAAGCGGGAGCCGAGCAGTACTTC
TRBD2	.	TRBV27	TRBJ2-7	CASSLAGLAGYEQYF	TGTGCCAGCAGTTTGGCCGGACTAGCGGGATACGAGCAGTACTTC
.	.	TRBV28	TRBJ2-6	CASLGGGPPGANVLTF	TGTGCCAGTCTTGGCGGAGGGCCCCCTGGGGCCAACGTCCTGACTTTC
.	many	TRBV6-2/TRBV6-3	TRBJ2-1	CASRGAFNEQFF	TGTGCCAGCAGGGGGGCTTTCAATGAGCAGTTCTTC
.	.	TRBV7-3	TRBJ1-6	CASSFGEGSPLHF	TGTGCCAGCAGCTTTGGTGAGGGTTCACCCCTCCACTTT
.	.	TRBV9	TRBJ2-2	CASSVWDLDTGELFF	TGTGCCAGCAGCGTGTGGGACCTCGATACCGGGGAGCTGTTTTTT
TRBD2	many	TRBV20-1	TRBJ2-3	CSARDRVAGVSSTDTQYF	TGCAGTGCTAGAGATCGGGTAGCGGGGGTGTCTAGCACAGATACGCAGTATTTT
.	.	TRBV5-1	TRBJ2-1	CASSRWDNEQFF	TGCGCCAGCAGCCGGTGGGACAATGAGCAGTTCTTC
.	.	TRBV20-1	TRBJ2-7	CSAGVGKAYEQYF	TGCAGTGCTGGGGTCGGGAAGGCCTACGAGCAGTACTTC
.	.	TRBV7-9	TRBJ2-2	CASTPSGPAGTGELFF	TGTGCCAGCACCCCTTCAGGACCGGCGGGAACCGGGGAGCTGTTTTTT
.	.	TRBV3-1	TRBJ2-3	CASSQGGINTQYF	TGTGCCAGCAGCCAAGGGGGGATAAATACGCAGTATTTT
.	few	TRBV9	TRBJ1-3	CASSVEEHSGNTIYF	TGTGCCAGCAGCGTAGAGGAGCACTCTGGAAACACCATATATTTT
.	many	TRBV3-1	TRBJ1-1	CASSQEDTEAFF	TGTGCCAGCAGCCAAGAGGACACTGAAGCTTTCTTT
.	few	TRBV3-1	TRBJ1-2	CASSQEGARAYGYTF	TGTGCCAGCAGCCAAGAAGGGGCCCGCGCCTATGGCTACACCTTC
.	.	TRBV19	TRBJ2-1	CASSWARQDEQFF	TGTGCCAGTAGTTGGGCCAGGCAAGATGAGCAGTTCTTC
.	.	TRBV14	TRBJ2-5	CASSQERRETQYF	TGTGCCAGCAGCCAAGAACGGCGGGAGACCCAGTACTTC
.	many	TRBV11-2	TRBJ1-1	CASSSMEGTEAFF	TGTGCCAGCAGCTCGATGGAGGGCACTGAAGCTTTCTTT
.	many	TRBV28	TRBJ1-2	CASLVANYGYTF	TGTGCCAGCCTTGTAGCTAACTATGGCTACACCTTC
.	.	TRBV15	TRBJ1-1	CATSRDMDTEAFF	TGTGCCACCAGCAGAGATATGGACACTGAAGCTTTCTTT
.	many	TRBV5-1	TRBJ1-1	CASSLGVGLVGTEAFF	TGCGCCAGCAGCTTGGGGGTAGGGTTAGTAGGCACTGAAGCTTTCTTT
.	.	TRBV5-1	TRBJ2-3	CASKPGGSSMYTQYF	TGCGCCAGCAAACCAGGGGGGTCGTCGATGTATACGCAGTATTTT
.	.	TRBV9	TRBJ1-1	CASSVGGVPTEAFF	TGTGCCAGCAGCGTAGGAGGGGTTCCCACTGAAGCTTTCTTT
.	.	TRBV19	TRBJ2-2	CASSTLDRGTGELFF	TGTGCCAGTAGTACCCTGGACCGGGGCACCGGGGAGCTGTTTTTT
TRBD2	.	TRBV9	TRBJ2-3	CASSVRLVAGGDLSTDTQYF	TGTGCCAGCAGCGTAAGACTAGTAGCGGGGGGGGACCTCAGCACAGATACGCAGTATTTT
.	.	TRBV6-1	TRBJ1-3	CASSLQGSNTIYF	TGTGCCAGCAGTTTACAGGGATCAAACACCATATATTTT
.	.	TRBV12-3/TRBV12-4	TRBJ2-2	CASSLATGGGSGTGELFF	TGTGCCAGCAGTTTAGCAACCGGCGGGGGCTCGGGGACCGGGGAGCTGTTTTTT
.	few	TRBV6-1	TRBJ2-3	CASSPDVGGSWTDTQYF	TGTGCCAGCAGCCCCGACGTTGGGGGGTCGTGGACAGATACGCAGTATTTT
TRBD1	.	TRBV28	TRBJ1-5	CASSLPDRDNQPQHF	TGTGCCAGCAGCCTACCGGACAGGGACAATCAGCCCCAGCATTTT
TRBD1	many	TRBV7-8	TRBJ1-1	CASSVTGVSTEAFF	TGTGCCAGCAGCGTTACAGGGGTTTCCACTGAAGCTTTCTTT
.	many	TRBV11-3	TRBJ2-3	CASSSGLRTDTQYF	TGTGCCAGCAGCTCGGGCCTACGCACAGATACGCAGTATTTT